These 22 T cell receptor beta chains were sequenced from one sample in a study of blood T cell repertoires in COVID-19. This table comes from immunoSEQ multiplex PCR, and its TCRdb copy is limited to in-frame clones, with some not included. The sample has roughly 65,000 clones; more than 75% are singletons. Sequencing was carried out using peripheral blood. Every receptor here comes from a woman aged 60 to 75 with acute or convalescent COVID-19.

This clone was recorded only once. The gene calls are TRBV19 and TRBJ2-7; 8 positions match TRBD1. The germline CDR1 and CDR2 sequences are LNHDA and SQIVND (reference sequence). J was trimmed by 5 bases and V by 6 bases; bases with no gene match: 6. CDR3 size: 13 residues. The CDR3 DNA is TGTGCCAGTAGGCCTGGACAGGGCCACGAGCAGTACTTC. Protein: CASRPGQGHEQYF.

The J gene is TRBJ2-2, the V gene TRBV19; possible D gene TRBD1, 6 bases. The CDR3 sequence is 13 residues long. Per germline, CDR1 LNHDA and CDR2 SQIVND (reference sequence). With 9 bases removed from V and 2 bases from J, the gap between germline ends came to 10 bases. The CDR3 sequence is CASRDTNTGELFF. The CDR3, as DNA: TGTGCCAGCCGGGACACCAACACCGGGGAGCTGTTTTTT.

This chain connects TRBV19 to TRBJ1-2; no clear D. Trimming cost V 8 bases and J 10 bases, with 14 bases left between them. The CDR3 has 11 residues. From germline, CDR1 is LNHDA and CDR2 SQIVND (reference sequence). The CDR3: CASLSGGYYTF. CDR3 DNA: TGTGCCAGTTTATCTGGAGGGTACTACACCTTC.

The J gene is TRBJ2-3, the V gene TRBV6-1, with TRBD2 matching 11 bases. The CDR3 loop spans 16 amino acids. The germline gives CDR1 MNHNS, CDR2 SASEGT. J was trimmed by 5 bases and V by 4 bases; bases with no gene match: 8. CDR3 region: CASSALAGDVGDTQYF. The CDR3, as DNA: TGTGCCAGCAGTGCACTAGCGGGGGACGTGGGAGATACGCAGTATTTT.

The chain uses TRBV4-1 and TRBJ2-3, with 12 bases matching TRBD2. This CDR3 has 17 residues. The V segment lost 4 bases and the J segment 4 bases; nucleotides outside the gene matches: 9. Germline CDR1 MGHRA, CDR2 YSYEKL. The CDR3 nucleotides read TGCGCCAGCAGCCCTTACCGAGCTAGCGGGGGGGCAGATACGCAGTATTTT. Protein sequence: CASSPYRASGGADTQYF.

The chain is built from TRBV10-3 and TRBJ2-3, with 16 bases that match TRBD2. After removal of 7 bases from V and 4 bases from J, the junction contained 5 bases not matched to a gene. The CDR3 sequence is 16 residues long. The germline V gene has CDR1 ENHRY and CDR2 SYGVKD. This CDR3 reads CAITSGTSGGADTQYF. The CDR3 nucleotides are TGTGCCATCACCTCCGGGACTAGCGGGGGGGCAGATACGCAGTATTTT.

The gene calls are TRBV21-1 and TRBJ2-3; TRBD2 is taken as the D call from the table, unchecked against the DNA. TRBV21-1 is marked as a pseudogene. The CDR3 extends over 16 amino acids. CDR3 DNA sequence: TGTGCCAGCAGCGCCGATCACACTAGCGTTACTGATACGCAGTATTTT. Amino acids: CASSADHTSVTDTQYF.

The CDR3 region has the DNA TGTGCCAGCAGCCCGGGCCTATTAGGGGCAGATACGCAGTATTTT. This gives the protein CASSPGLLGADTQYF. The chain carries TRBV6-4 and TRBJ2-3; tentative D call: TRBD1 (5 bases). Germline values: CDR1 MRHNA, CDR2 SNTAGT. Trimming left V 6 bases short and J 4 bases short, with 17 bases between. This CDR3 has 15 amino acids.

The V and J genes are TRBV28 and TRBJ2-3; D is possibly TRBD2 (6 bases). With 6 bases removed from V and 2 bases from J, the gap between germline ends came to 9 bases. This CDR3 is 13 amino acids long. Germline loops: CDR1 MDHEN, CDR2 SYDVKM. CDR3 sequence reads: CASRAGSTDTQYF. The CDR3 DNA sequence: TGTGCCAGCAGGGCGGGGTCCACAGATACGCAGTATTTT.

The genes are TRBV12-5 and TRBJ1-1, with D possibly being TRBD1 (5 bases). CDR1 and CDR2 (germline): LGHNT, FRNRAP. The CDR3 is 15 residues long. V was clipped by 4 bases and J by 1 base, with 13 bases between them. CDR3 DNA: TGTGCTAGTGGTTCCCCTAGTACAGGGAACACTGAAGCTTTCTTT. This sequence encodes CASGSPSTGNTEAFF.

The V gene is TRBV19, the J gene TRBJ1-1; D is undetermined. Trimming pared 9 bases from V and 1 base from J, leaving 12 bases between. Germline V gene sequence: CDR1 LNHDA, CDR2 SQIVND (reference sequence). This CDR3 contains 13 residues. The DNA for the CDR3 is TGTGCCAGCGGGGTACGAGGGAACACTGAAGCTTTCTTT. It yields the protein CASGVRGNTEAFF.

The rearrangement uses TRBV7-7 and TRBJ2-3, with D unresolved. Germline V lookup: CDR1 SSHAT, CDR2 FNYEAQ (reference sequence). The CDR3 covers 15 residues. Trimming took off 6 bases at V and 1 base at J, with 14 bases between the two ends. The CDR3 bases are TGTGCCAGCAGTCCGACCGCTGGGCGCACAGATACGCAGTATTTT. It specifies CASSPTAGRTDTQYF. Full variable domain (rest looked up from reference TRBV7-7 and TRBJ2-3): GAGVSQSPRYKVTKRGQDVTLRCDPISSHATLYWYQQALGQGPEFLTYFNYEAQPDKSGLPSDRFSAERPEGSISTLTIQRTEQRDSAMYRCASSPTAGRTDTQYFGPGTRLTVL.

The chain links TRBV4-2 to TRBJ2-1; possibly TRBD2 for D (6 bases). This CDR3 is 17 amino acids long. Trimming pared 2 bases from V and 0 bases from J, leaving 14 bases between. CDR1 and CDR2 from the germline V gene are LGHNA and YNFKEQ. CDR3 sequence (DNA): TGTGCCAGCAGCCAAAACTCCGGGACTGACTCCTACAATGAGCAGTTCTTC. Its translation: CASSQNSGTDSYNEQFF.

The V call is TRBV6-6, the J call TRBJ2-5; D perhaps matches TRBD2 (5 bases). CDR1 and CDR2 (germline): MNHNY, SVGAGI (reference sequence). V was pared by 3 bases and J by 7 bases, with 9 bases between. This CDR3 comprises 12 residues. The CDR3 region has the DNA TGTGCCAGCAGTTATGGAGGTGGGACCCAGTACTTC. It encodes CASSYGGGTQYF.

The chain combines TRBV4-1 with TRBJ1-5; the D is unclear. The germline V gene encodes CDR1 MGHRA and CDR2 YSYEKL. The CDR3 covers 13 residues. V was pared by 4 bases and J by 8 bases, with 12 bases between. Written as DNA, the CDR3 is TGCGCCAGCAGCCGCGGGTTCGCAGAGCCCCAGCATTTT. Its protein is CASSRGFAEPQHF.

The CDR3 DNA sequence: TGTGCCAGCAGCCTGGGCAGGGCCAATAATTCACCCCTCCACTTT. Its protein product is CASSLGRANNSPLHF. The chain has TRBV6-5 and TRBJ1-6, with TRBD1 as a possible D gene (5 bases). V was trimmed by 6 bases and J by 5 bases, leaving 14 bases between them. The germline V gene has CDR1 MNHEY and CDR2 SVGAGI. This CDR3 has 15 residues.

V and J are TRBV18 and TRBJ2-2; possibly TRBD1 for D (5 bases). Germline loops: CDR1 KGHSH, CDR2 LQKENI. The CDR3 has 16 amino acids. With 1 base removed from V and 0 bases from J, the gap between germline ends came to 9 bases. DNA for the CDR3: TGTGCCAGCTCACCACGGACACAGGCGAACACCGGGGAGCTGTTTTTT. Protein sequence: CASSPRTQANTGELFF.

There are a few counts of this clone. The V and J genes are TRBV3-1 (or the pseudogene TRBV3-2) and TRBJ1-5, with 7 bases matching TRBD1. Germline V gene sequence: CDR1 LGHDT, CDR2 YNNKEL (reference sequence). This CDR3 region has 13 residues. The J segment lost 11 bases and the V segment lost 0 bases, leaving 4 bases of the junction unmatched. The CDR3 bases are TGTGCCAGCAGCCAAGAGAGAGACAGGGCCCAGCATTTT. Translated, it gives CASSQERDRAQHF.

The chain combines TRBV23-1 with TRBJ2-2; no definite D call. TRBV23-1 is labeled an ORF, and its function is uncertain. The CDR3 is 14 residues long. Trimming cost V 0 bases and J 5 bases, with 7 bases left between them. CDR3 amino acids: CASSQSSRTGELFF. In nucleotides, the CDR3 is TGCGCCAGCAGTCAATCGTCCAGGACCGGGGAGCTGTTTTTT.

The CDR3 reads CASSSGRQGRGYTF. The CDR3 DNA reads TGTGCCAGCAGTTCAGGCCGACAGGGAAGAGGCTACACCTTC. V gene TRBV27 combines with J gene TRBJ1-2, with 7 bases aligning to TRBD1. V trimming: 4 bases; J trimming: 8 bases; junction bases outside the gene matches: 10. The germline gives CDR1 MNHEY, CDR2 SMNVEV (reference sequence). The CDR3 covers 14 residues.

The V gene is TRBV9, the J gene TRBJ1-1, with D possibly TRBD1 on 6 matching bases. Trimming stripped 3 bases from V and 7 bases from J, with 10 bases between. From germline, CDR1 is SGDLS and CDR2 YYNGEE. The CDR3 covers 12 residues. In DNA, the CDR3 is TGTGCCAGCAGCGCGGGGGGGCGTGAAGCTTTCTTT. Residues: CASSAGGREAFF. Full variable domain (remainder filled in from reference TRBV9 and TRBJ1-1): DSGVTQTPKHLITATGQRVTLRCSPRSGDLSVYWYQQSLDQGLQFLIQYYNGEERAKGNILERFSAQQFPDLHSELNLSSLELGDSALYFCASSAGGREAFFGQGTRLTVV.

The chain has TRBV5-1 and TRBJ2-1; 10 nucleotides align to TRBD1. The CDR3 has 14 residues. The germline CDR1 and CDR2 sequences are SGHRS and YFSETQ. V trimming: 2 bases; J trimming: 8 bases; junction bases outside the gene matches: 4. The CDR3 DNA is TGCGCCAGCAGCTTACGACAGGGGGCGGATGAGCAGTTCTTC. Amino acid sequence: CASSLRQGADEQFF. The full variable domain, with the rest looked up from reference TRBV5-1 and TRBJ2-1, is KAGVTQTPRYLIKTRGQQVTLSCSPISGHRSVSWYQQTPGQGLQFLFEYFSETQRNKGNFPGRFSGRQFSNSRSEMNVSTLELGDSALYLCASSLRQGADEQFFGPGTRLTVL.